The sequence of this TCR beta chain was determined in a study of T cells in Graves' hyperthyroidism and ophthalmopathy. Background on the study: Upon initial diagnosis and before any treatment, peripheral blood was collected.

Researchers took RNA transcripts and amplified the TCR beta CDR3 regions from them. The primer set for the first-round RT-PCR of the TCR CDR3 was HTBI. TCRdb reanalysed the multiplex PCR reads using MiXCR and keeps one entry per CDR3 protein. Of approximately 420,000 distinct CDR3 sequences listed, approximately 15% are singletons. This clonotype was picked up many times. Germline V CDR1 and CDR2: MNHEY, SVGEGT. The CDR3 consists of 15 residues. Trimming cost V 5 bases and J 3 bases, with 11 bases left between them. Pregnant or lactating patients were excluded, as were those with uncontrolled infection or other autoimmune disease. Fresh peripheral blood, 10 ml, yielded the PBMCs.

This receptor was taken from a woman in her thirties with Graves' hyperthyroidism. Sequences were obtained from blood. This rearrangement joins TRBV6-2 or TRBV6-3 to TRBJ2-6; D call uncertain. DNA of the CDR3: TGTGCCAGCAGTCCCCCGGTGGATGGGGCCAACGTCCTGACTTTC. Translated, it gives CASSPPVDGANVLTF.